What follows are 9 T cell receptor beta chains derived from one specimen sequenced in a study of blood T cell repertoires in COVID-19. TCRdb's table, derived via immunoSEQ multiplex PCR, lists solely in-frame clones and lacks some. Of about 320,000 clones in the sample, roughly 90% are singletons; the top ten hold about 4%. Material: PBMCs or T cells enriched from blood (not recorded which). Every receptor here comes from a woman aged 30 to 39 who had been exposed to COVID-19.

In DNA form, the CDR3 reads TGTGCCAGCACCCTCTTAACTAGCGGGGGGATCTACGAGCAGTACTTC. Its protein is CASTLLTSGGIYEQYF. The chain uses TRBV27 and TRBJ2-7; 12 positions match TRBD2. Germline V lookup: CDR1 MNHEY, CDR2 SMNVEV (reference sequence). The CDR3 spans 16 residues. V dropped 7 bases and J dropped 3; count of bases not matched to a gene: 10.

This chain connects TRBV28 to TRBJ2-7; possible D gene TRBD1, 8 bases. CDR1 and CDR2 (germline): MDHEN, SYDVKM. V shed 5 bases and J shed 6 bases, with 20 bases lying between them. This CDR3 has 15 residues. CDR3 region: CASSTQGEGFGEQYF. The CDR3 DNA is TGTGCCAGCAGTACACAGGGGGAGGGTTTCGGCGAGCAGTACTTC. Variable domain in full (rest from reference TRBV28 and TRBJ2-7): DVKVTQSSRYLVKRTGEKVFLECVQDMDHENMFWYRQDPGLGLRLIYFSYDVKMKEKGDIPEGYSVSREKKERFSLILESASTNQTSMYLCASSTQGEGFGEQYFGPGTRLTVT.

This sequence joins TRBV20-1 and TRBJ2-1; 7 bases are shared with TRBD1. The CDR3 extends over 11 amino acids. Germline V gene lookup returns CDR1 DFQATT and CDR2 SNEGSKA (reference sequence). V was clipped by 3 bases and J by 15 bases; unmatched bases: 8. The CDR3 region is CSASGTEPPFF. CDR3 coding DNA: TGCAGTGCTAGCGGGACAGAGCCCCCGTTCTTC.

V usage is TRBV20-1 and J usage is TRBJ2-1; D is unclear. The V and J ends lost 6 bases and 5 bases respectively, with 5 bases between them. This CDR3 comprises 10 residues. Looked up from germline, CDR1 is DFQATT and CDR2 is SNEGSKA (reference sequence). The CDR3 DNA follows: TGCAGTGCCCAGAACAATGAGCAGTTCTTC. Protein sequence: CSAQNNEQFF.

The V gene is TRBV6-5, the J gene TRBJ2-2; D call uncertain. Deletions cut 3 bases from V and 5 bases from J, with 7 bases between. This CDR3 is 13 amino acids long. Germline V lookup: CDR1 MNHEY, CDR2 SVGAGI. The CDR3 nucleotides read TGTGCCAGCAGTTATGAGGTTACCGGGGAGCTGTTTTTT. Translating it yields CASSYEVTGELFF.

This rearrangement joins TRBV9 to TRBJ1-2; tentative D call: TRBD1 (6 bases). CDR3 length equals 14 residues. Germline V gene sequence: CDR1 SGDLS, CDR2 YYNGEE. The V end lost 4 bases, the J end lost 3 bases, and 13 bases lay between the germline ends. The CDR3 DNA is TGTGCCAGCAGCCCCCTACAGGGCTACTATGGCTACACCTTC. Translating gives CASSPLQGYYGYTF.

The chain is built from TRBV6-2 or TRBV6-3 and TRBJ2-7, with 8 positions matching TRBD2. Germline CDR1 reads MNHEY; CDR2 reads SVGEGT. The CDR3 covers 13 residues. Trimming cost V 5 bases and J 11 bases; bases outside gene matches: 11. Written as DNA, the CDR3 is TGTGCCAGCAGTCGGGGGGGAGATGAGTCGGAGTACTTC. This gives the protein CASSRGGDESEYF.

The chain carries TRBV30 and TRBJ1-1; 7 bases agree with TRBD1. J was trimmed by 1 base and V by 5 bases; bases with no gene match: 4. Germline V gene data show CDR1 as GTSNPN and CDR2 as SVGIG (reference sequence). There are 13 residues in the CDR3. The CDR3 region is CAWAGQPNTEAFF. Here the CDR3 DNA reads TGTGCCTGGGCGGGACAGCCGAACACTGAAGCTTTCTTT.

This clone showed up just a few times. The chain combines TRBV6-1 with TRBJ2-5; the match to TRBD2 covers 14 bases. This CDR3 is 16 amino acids long. Germline V gene lookup returns CDR1 MNHNS and CDR2 SASEGT. J was trimmed by 4 bases and V by 4 bases; bases with no gene match: 5. CDR3 protein: CASSAGTSGGTETQYF. The CDR3 DNA reads as TGTGCCAGCAGTGCCGGGACTAGCGGGGGAACAGAGACCCAGTACTTC.